Presented here are 6 T cell receptor beta chains from one specimen sequenced in a study of control samples from healthy donors and cancer patients. Some clones are missing from TCRdb's copy, which holds only in-frame ones; the method was immunoSEQ multiplex PCR. The sample has some 120,000 clones; roughly nine tenths are singletons. Sample: blood. All receptors derive from a man aged 18 to 29 in good health.

This clone appeared a single time. The CDR3 nucleotides read TGTGCCAGCAGCCCGCTACCGGGGGGGAGCACTGAAGCTTTCTTT. Translated: CASSPLPGGSTEAFF. The chain is built from TRBV3-1 (or the pseudogene TRBV3-2) and TRBJ1-1; D perhaps matches TRBD1 (5 bases). CDR1 and CDR2 from the germline V gene are LGHDT and YNNKEL (reference sequence). V was cut by 4 bases and J by 4 bases, with 16 bases left in between. This CDR3 comprises 15 residues.

The chain recombines TRBV27 with TRBJ2-7, with TRBD1 matching over 7 bases. Germline loops: CDR1 MNHEY, CDR2 SMNVEV (reference sequence). This CDR3 region has 19 residues. V dropped 6 bases and J dropped 0; count of bases not matched to a gene: 20. The CDR3 DNA reads TGTGCCAGCAGCGTGACCTGGGACAGCCTACGGGAAAGCTCCTACGAGCAGTACTTC. Amino acid sequence: CASSVTWDSLRESSYEQYF.

This clone was detected only a few times. The gene calls are TRBV5-6 and TRBJ1-5, with 9 bases fitting TRBD1. The germline V gene encodes CDR1 SGHDT and CDR2 YYEEEE. The V gene end was trimmed by 4 bases and the J gene end by 1 base; junction bases not matched to a gene: 9. The CDR3 runs to 17 residues. The CDR3 region is CASSTGTGRLSNQPQHF. In DNA, the CDR3 is TGTGCCAGCAGCACAGGGACAGGGAGGCTCAGCAATCAGCCCCAGCATTTT. The whole variable domain, filled in from reference TRBV5-6 and TRBJ1-5, reads DAGVTQSPTHLIKTRGQQVTLRCSPKSGHDTVSWYQQALGQGPQFIFQYYEEEERQRGNFPDRFSGHQFPNYSSELNVNALLLGDSALYLCASSTGTGRLSNQPQHFGDGTRLSIL.

This clone is a singleton in its sample. The J gene is TRBJ2-1, the V gene TRBV4-1, with D perhaps TRBD2 (6 bases). Trimming removed 4 bases at V and 2 bases at J, with 21 bases between. Germline loops: CDR1 MGHRA, CDR2 YSYEKL. The CDR3 spans 18 residues. For the CDR3, the DNA is TGCGCCAGCAGCCGCCTTCTTGGGGAACTAGCCCCCTACAATGAGCAGTTCTTC. It specifies CASSRLLGELAPYNEQFF.

The chain employs TRBV7-9 and TRBJ1-2; D uncertain. Germline assignment: CDR1 SEHNR and CDR2 FQNEAQ (reference sequence). V gave up 8 bases and J gave up 6 bases, with 13 bases separating them. There are 12 residues in the CDR3. The CDR3 sequence: CASGISEDGYTF. The CDR3 nucleotides read TGTGCCAGCGGAATTTCAGAGGATGGCTACACCTTC.

This chain connects TRBV9 to TRBJ2-1, with 7 bases that match TRBD1. Losses at the gene ends were 3 bases for V and 7 bases for J; bases not matched to a gene: 16. The CDR3 length is 17 residues. Germline-derived CDR1 and CDR2 are SGDLS and YYNGEE. CDR3 residues: CASSALSTGFMENEQFF. The CDR3 DNA reads as TGTGCCAGCAGCGCCCTCTCGACAGGGTTTATGGAAAATGAGCAGTTCTTC.